Listed below are T cell receptor beta chains from one sample, sequenced in a study of Ad26.COV2.S vaccination and SARS-CoV-2 variants. Libraries were prepared by immunoSEQ multiplex PCR; TCRdb keeps only in-frame clonotypes and omits some of them. The sample lists around 500,000 clones, roughly nine tenths seen once, with 1.5% to 2% in the top ten. The sequences come from peripheral blood, collected in a trial of Ad26.COV2.S vaccine versus placebo. Receptors originate from a person between 18 and 65 years old who received the Ad26.COV2.S COVID-19 vaccine or a placebo. Each CDR3 is given with its conserved first and last residue. Part of the rows lack a size; the others show once, few, many or a class for expanded clones.

CDR3aa: CASSLAGNSGNTIYF
abundance: .
v_gene: TRBV7-2
j_gene: TRBJ1-3

CDR3aa: CASSRMQAGPEEQYF
abundance: .
v_gene: TRBV10-2
j_gene: TRBJ2-7

CDR3aa: CASSPFGYNTGELFF
abundance: .
v_gene: TRBV18
j_gene: TRBJ2-2

CDR3aa: CASSYLGGYTF
abundance: .
v_gene: TRBV6-5
j_gene: TRBJ1-2

CDR3aa: CASTPGTGGHTF
abundance: .
v_gene: TRBV2
j_gene: TRBJ1-2

CDR3aa: CASSIRETQYF
abundance: .
v_gene: TRBV19
j_gene: TRBJ2-5

CDR3aa: CASSQPGTGVGYTF
abundance: .
v_gene: TRBV4-1
j_gene: TRBJ1-2

CDR3aa: CATTEHRPTDTQYF
abundance: once
v_gene: TRBV19
j_gene: TRBJ2-3

CDR3aa: CASSNLGGSGANVLTF
abundance: .
v_gene: TRBV19
j_gene: TRBJ2-6

CDR3aa: CASSSGTDNVYEQYF
abundance: .
v_gene: TRBV7-9
j_gene: TRBJ2-7

CDR3aa: CASSIEHGGPLGYTF
abundance: .
v_gene: TRBV6-5
j_gene: TRBJ1-2

CDR3aa: CASSPTSGGHNEQFF
abundance: .
v_gene: TRBV3-1/TRBV3-2
j_gene: TRBJ2-1

CDR3aa: CASSLGDREVGNQPQHF
abundance: .
v_gene: TRBV7-9
j_gene: TRBJ1-5

CDR3aa: CASSLPGDGANVLTF
abundance: .
v_gene: TRBV28
j_gene: TRBJ2-6

CDR3aa: CASSLVVGLADQETQYF
abundance: .
v_gene: TRBV5-1
j_gene: TRBJ2-5

CDR3aa: CAISVGGSSYEQYF
abundance: .
v_gene: TRBV10-3
j_gene: TRBJ2-7

CDR3aa: CASSIGGRNEQFF
abundance: .
v_gene: TRBV19
j_gene: TRBJ2-1

CDR3aa: CASSLASGGSNNEQFF
abundance: .
v_gene: TRBV5-4
j_gene: TRBJ2-1

CDR3aa: CASSYSVGQPQHF
abundance: .
v_gene: TRBV6-5
j_gene: TRBJ1-5

CDR3aa: CASSFISGTGGGETQYF
abundance: .
v_gene: TRBV7-9
j_gene: TRBJ2-5

CDR3aa: CASSYWREGYEQFF
abundance: .
v_gene: TRBV6-5
j_gene: TRBJ2-1

CDR3aa: CASSPKRGGLAGELFF
abundance: once
v_gene: TRBV7-3
j_gene: TRBJ2-2

CDR3aa: CASSLGGPNTEAFF
abundance: .
v_gene: TRBV5-1
j_gene: TRBJ1-1

CDR3aa: CASSIGPGPLHF
abundance: few
v_gene: TRBV19
j_gene: TRBJ1-6

CDR3aa: CASSPTPNTIYF
abundance: .
v_gene: TRBV6-1
j_gene: TRBJ1-3

CDR3aa: CASHPPRSCSSGNTIYF
abundance: .
v_gene: TRBV10-1
j_gene: TRBJ1-3

CDR3aa: CASSLSPVEAFF
abundance: .
v_gene: TRBV7-2
j_gene: TRBJ1-1

CDR3aa: CASSRAGEAYEQYF
abundance: .
v_gene: TRBV27
j_gene: TRBJ2-7

CDR3aa: CASSYLRGTQYF
abundance: .
v_gene: TRBV6-2/TRBV6-3
j_gene: TRBJ2-5

CDR3aa: CASSLDSAVFYEQYF
abundance: .
v_gene: TRBV11-2
j_gene: TRBJ2-7

CDR3aa: CASSLGQSNTEAFF
abundance: .
v_gene: TRBV5-1
j_gene: TRBJ1-1

CDR3aa: CASSLGSANTEAFF
abundance: once
v_gene: TRBV5-1
j_gene: TRBJ1-1

CDR3aa: CASSDGLAGMNEQFF
abundance: .
v_gene: TRBV10-1
j_gene: TRBJ2-1

CDR3aa: CASSPLGQGGYGTEAFF
abundance: .
v_gene: TRBV18
j_gene: TRBJ1-1

CDR3aa: CASSSRTQGTGVNTEAFF
abundance: .
v_gene: TRBV7-9
j_gene: TRBJ1-1

CDR3aa: CASSSGTDATQYF
abundance: .
v_gene: TRBV7-2
j_gene: TRBJ2-5

CDR3aa: CASSSQGLMNTEAFF
abundance: .
v_gene: TRBV3-1/TRBV3-2
j_gene: TRBJ1-1

CDR3aa: CASSNSKDPYEQYF
abundance: once
v_gene: TRBV11-2
j_gene: TRBJ2-7

CDR3aa: CASSLEPGVTYEQYF
abundance: .
v_gene: TRBV7-6
j_gene: TRBJ2-7

CDR3aa: CASSQDLFGRGAHEQYF
abundance: .
v_gene: TRBV3-1/TRBV3-2
j_gene: TRBJ2-7

CDR3aa: CAIRGQGLGTEAFF
abundance: .
v_gene: TRBV10-3
j_gene: TRBJ1-1

CDR3aa: CASSLARGLRTDTQYF
abundance: .
v_gene: TRBV11-1
j_gene: TRBJ2-3

CDR3aa: CASSYRQQGSNQPQHF
abundance: .
v_gene: TRBV6-6
j_gene: TRBJ1-5

CDR3aa: CASSLGGVPIYEQYF
abundance: .
v_gene: TRBV6-5
j_gene: TRBJ2-7

CDR3aa: CASSSHRDFTGELFF
abundance: few
v_gene: TRBV19
j_gene: TRBJ2-2

CDR3aa: CASIPRGFRETQYF
abundance: .
v_gene: TRBV28
j_gene: TRBJ2-5